The clone carrying this TCR beta chain appeared once. This sample is part of a study of blood T cells in healthy people across ages. The CDR3 loop spans 16 amino acids. The germline V gene has CDR1 SGHDN and CDR2 FVKESK. V shed 4 bases and J 5 bases; nucleotides not matched to a gene: 11. Then a second PCR, running about 6 to 12 cycles, was carried out with a sample-barcoded 5' primer and a J-beta primer mix. TCRdb reprocessed the 5' RACE reads with MiXCR, giving one entry per CDR3 protein. In the table there are approximately 900,000 distinct CDR3 sequences, about 27% of which are singletons. Another study also made use of these data, one on T cells of mothers and their children.

Sequencing input: blood. This TCR derives from a woman in her thirties or forties in good health. This chain joins TRBV14 and TRBJ1-1, with TRBD1 matching over 9 bases. CDR3 DNA sequence: TGTGCCAGCAGCCCGACGGACAGGGGTTGGGGGACTGAAGCTTTCTTT. It yields the protein CASSPTDRGWGTEAFF.